The rows below give T cell receptor beta chains drawn from one sample of a study of blood T cell repertoires in COVID-19. Method: immunoSEQ multiplex PCR; TCRdb's copy keeps in-frame clones and lacks some. The data contain 56,000 or so clones, about 91% of them singletons. The sequenced sample consisted of peripheral blood. The source is a man aged 45-65 years with active COVID-19. CDR3s leave out the opening cysteine and the closing phenylalanine or tryptophan. A D gene is named only where the DNA matches it firmly.

TRBJ2-7 | TRBD1 | TRBV23-1 | ASRPGQGLYEQY
TRBJ2-1 | - | TRBV11-1 | ASSFLRRSYNEQF
TRBJ1-1 | - | TRBV6-5 | ASEVVAANTEAF
TRBJ2-3 | - | TRBV24-1 | ATRGPVLDTQY
TRBJ2-1 | TRBD1 | TRBV4-1 | ASSQQYRGPYNEQF
TRBJ2-7 | - | TRBV7-6 | ASSLAGAYEQY
TRBJ1-5 | TRBD1 | TRBV7-8 | ASSPGGGGVGNQPQH
TRBJ1-2 | TRBD1 | TRBV20-1 | SASRGTGEGYT
TRBJ2-7 | - | TRBV11-2 | ASSQNYYEQY
TRBJ2-1 | - | TRBV5-8 | ASSLGQVVNEQF
TRBJ2-7 | TRBD2 | TRBV4-1 | ASSQGGGAGEQY
TRBJ2-5 | - | TRBV19 | ASSIGRGRSGEETQY
TRBJ2-2 | - | TRBV24-1 | ATGPKNTGELF
TRBJ2-7 | TRBD1 | TRBV2 | ASSARTGSGEQY
TRBJ2-7 | - | TRBV12-3/TRBV12-4 | ASSFTDLEQY
TRBJ1-3 | TRBD1 | TRBV6-4 | ASSARGQGRTGNTIY
TRBJ2-5 | - | TRBV3-1/TRBV3-2 | ASSQDRVFGETQY
TRBJ2-7 | TRBD2 | TRBV7-2 | ASMTSGAYEQY
TRBJ2-3 | TRBD2 | TRBV5-5 | ASSLGPGSGVTDTQY
TRBJ2-7 | - | TRBV20-1 | SASGQGNTHEQY
TRBJ1-1 | - | TRBV3-1/TRBV3-2 | ASSQKGVKAF
TRBJ1-1 | TRBD1 | TRBV2 | ASSTQGVNTEAF
TRBJ2-3 | TRBD2 | TRBV7-2 | ASSLVGTSGGTDTQY
TRBJ1-1 | TRBD1 | TRBV5-1 | ASSVGQANTEAF
TRBJ2-5 | - | TRBV5-1 | ASSFRETQY
TRBJ2-5 | - | TRBV7-9 | ASSPLSPGQETQY
TRBJ2-6 | - | TRBV19 | ASSPEGAGANVLT
TRBJ1-2 | - | TRBV30 | AWSSGNYGYT
TRBJ2-5 | TRBD1 | TRBV2 | ASSGVRDRFDQETQY
TRBJ2-1 | TRBD2 | TRBV10-3 | AATGLAGQASYNEQF
TRBJ2-7 | TRBD1 | TRBV5-1 | ASSLREGQGTGAYEQY
TRBJ2-7 | TRBD2 | TRBV11-2 | ASSTMGGFSSYEQY
TRBJ2-3 | TRBD2 | TRBV5-6 | ASSLTSGYTDTQY
TRBJ2-2 | - | TRBV7-9 | ASSLSQYRTGELF
TRBJ2-2 | TRBD1 | TRBV6-5 | ASRQGAGGELF
TRBJ2-1 | - | TRBV18 | ASSPRKGDEQF
TRBJ1-1 | TRBD1 | TRBV19 | ASSIGQGNEAF
TRBJ2-2 | - | TRBV6-4 | ASSEQETGELF
TRBJ2-1 | - | TRBV11-3 | ASSFVSAGSYNEQF
TRBJ2-5 | - | TRBV7-8 | ASSPRSRGETQY
TRBJ2-5 | - | TRBV3-1/TRBV3-2 | ASSQVTGQETQY
TRBJ2-4 | - | TRBV30 | AWSLGARAKNIQY